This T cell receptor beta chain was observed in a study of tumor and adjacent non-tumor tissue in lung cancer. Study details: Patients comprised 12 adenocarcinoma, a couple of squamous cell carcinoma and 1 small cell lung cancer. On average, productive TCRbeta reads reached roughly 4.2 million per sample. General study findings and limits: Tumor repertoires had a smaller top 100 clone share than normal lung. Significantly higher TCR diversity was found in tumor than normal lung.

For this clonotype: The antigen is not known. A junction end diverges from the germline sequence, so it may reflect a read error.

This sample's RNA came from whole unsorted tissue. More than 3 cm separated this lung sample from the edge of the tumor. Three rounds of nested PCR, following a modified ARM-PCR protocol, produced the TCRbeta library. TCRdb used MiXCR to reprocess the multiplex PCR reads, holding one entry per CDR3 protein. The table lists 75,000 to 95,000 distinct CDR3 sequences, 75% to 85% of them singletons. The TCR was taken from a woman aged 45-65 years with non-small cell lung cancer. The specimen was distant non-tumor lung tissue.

CDR3 DNA sequence: TGTCCCAGCAGCTTACTCTACTATGAGCAGTTCTTC. Residues: CPSSLLYYEQFF. This rearrangement joins TRBV5-5 to TRBJ2-1; D is unclear. The CDR3 is 12 residues long. The germline V gene encodes CDR1 SGHKS and CDR2 YYEKEE (reference sequence). Variable domain in full (rest from reference TRBV5-5 and TRBJ2-1): DAGVTQSPTHLIKTRGQQVTLRCSPISGHKSVSWYQQVLGQGPQFIFQYYEKEERGRGNFPDRFSARQFPNYSSELNVNALLLGDSALYLCPSSLLYYEQFFGPGTRLTVL.